This is a list of T cell receptor beta chains from one sample in a study of shared clonotypes between healthy human individuals. Sequenced by immunoSEQ multiplex PCR; TCRdb stores in-frame clones only, minus some. The sample yields 2 million to 3 million clones, approximately 93% seen once. Material: naive CD4+ T cells from PBMCs. The receptors derive from a man younger than 35 in good health. Some clones in this sample may be carry-over from other donors' samples. Both conserved end residues are part of each CDR3. The D gene is left open where the match is weak. Some rows have no size entry. The others give once, few or many, or a class for an expanded clone.

J,size,V,D,CDR3,DNA
TRBJ1-2,NA,TRBV28,TRBD1,CASSRQGYGYTF,TGTGCCAGCAGTCGACAGGGGTATGGCTACACCTTC
TRBJ2-5,NA,TRBV9,NA,CASSAEETQYF,TGTGCCAGCAGCGCTGAGGAGACCCAGTACTTC
TRBJ2-7,NA,TRBV7-9,TRBD2,CASSSDPGRRGNYEQYF,TGTGCCAGCAGCTCCGACCCCGGGAGGCGGGGGAACTACGAGCAGTACTTC
TRBJ2-7,NA,TRBV6-1,TRBD2,CASSFQAGGSYEQYF,TGTGCCAGCAGTTTCCAAGCGGGAGGATCTTACGAGCAGTACTTC
TRBJ2-7,NA,TRBV30,NA,CAWRGLREQYF,TGTGCCTGGAGGGGCCTCCGTGAGCAGTACTTC
TRBJ2-1,NA,TRBV19,TRBD2,CASSARLAGGDEQFF,TGTGCCAGTAGTGCAAGACTAGCGGGAGGTGATGAGCAGTTCTTC
TRBJ1-6,NA,TRBV5-1,NA,CASSFGQAYNSPLHF,TGCGCCAGCAGCTTCGGTCAGGCCTATAATTCACCCCTCCACTTT
TRBJ2-2,NA,TRBV11-3,NA,CASSQRNTGELFF,TGTGCCAGCAGCCAACGTAACACCGGGGAGCTGTTTTTT
TRBJ1-2,NA,TRBV6-6,TRBD1,CASSPGQNYGYTF,TGTGCCAGCAGCCCGGGACAGAACTATGGCTACACCTTC
TRBJ1-2,NA,TRBV4-2,NA,CASSQDPETNYGYTF,TGTGCCAGCAGCCAAGATCCGGAGACTAACTATGGCTACACCTTC
TRBJ2-3,NA,TRBV7-2,NA,CASRRSSTDTQYF,TGTGCCAGCAGGCGGTCTAGCACAGATACGCAGTATTTT
TRBJ2-7,NA,TRBV4-2,TRBD2,CASSQVGDYAYEQYF,TGTGCCAGCAGCCAAGTCGGGGACTATGCGTACGAGCAGTACTTC
TRBJ2-7,NA,TRBV6-5,NA,CASSYSYRPYEQYF,TGTGCCAGCAGTTACTCGTACAGACCCTACGAGCAGTACTTC
TRBJ1-1,few,TRBV2,NA,CASSVQVNTEAFF,TGTGCCAGCAGTGTTCAAGTGAACACTGAAGCTTTCTTT
TRBJ1-5,NA,TRBV6-5,TRBD1,CASNPGGGLNQPQHF,TGTGCCAGCAACCCAGGGGGGGGTTTGAATCAGCCCCAGCATTTT
TRBJ2-7,NA,TRBV18,NA,CASSPQHGLNEQYF,TGTGCCAGCTCACCCCAGCACGGATTAAACGAGCAGTACTTC
TRBJ1-5,NA,TRBV27,NA,CASGDNQPQHF,TGTGCCAGCGGAGACAATCAGCCCCAGCATTTT
TRBJ2-3,NA,TRBV6-1,NA,CASGGRPVTDTQYF,TGTGCCAGCGGTGGGCGGCCGGTCACAGATACGCAGTATTTT
TRBJ2-1,NA,TRBV7-3,NA,CASSLNGNEQFF,TGTGCCAGCAGCTTAAATGGGAATGAGCAGTTCTTC
TRBJ2-1,NA,TRBV27,TRBD2,CASSSTGTRLYNEQFF,TGTGCCAGCAGTTCAACCGGGACTAGACTTTACAATGAGCAGTTCTTC
TRBJ2-5,NA,TRBV2,NA,CASSEYRSLQETQYF,TGTGCCAGCAGTGAGTACCGGTCTCTCCAAGAGACCCAGTACTTC
TRBJ2-7,NA,TRBV30,NA,CAWSGHPKKGGGSYEQYF,TGTGCCTGGAGTGGACACCCAAAAAAGGGGGGTGGTTCCTACGAGCAGTACTTC
TRBJ2-7,NA,TRBV19,TRBD1,CASSPGQVYEQYF,TGTGCCAGTAGTCCTGGACAGGTCTACGAGCAGTACTTC
TRBJ2-6,NA,TRBV18,NA,CASSPGAKGANVLTF,TGTGCCAGCTCACCAGGGGCGAAGGGGGCCAACGTCCTGACTTTC
TRBJ2-1,NA,TRBV7-3,TRBD2,CASSFRGGSHEQFF,TGTGCCAGCAGTTTTCGGGGGGGTAGCCATGAGCAGTTCTTC
TRBJ2-1,NA,TRBV19,NA,CASSSSRASSYNEQFF,TGTGCCAGTAGTTCGAGTCGGGCCAGCTCCTACAATGAGCAGTTCTTC
TRBJ2-3,NA,TRBV7-2,TRBD2,CASSIERGSTDTQYF,TGTGCCAGCAGCATAGAGCGGGGGAGCACAGATACGCAGTATTTT
TRBJ2-1,NA,TRBV19,NA,CASSILGGRNEQFF,TGTGCCAGTAGTATCCTCGGGGGGCGCAATGAGCAGTTCTTC
TRBJ2-3,NA,TRBV10-3,NA,CAISDSRTATDTQYF,TGTGCCATCAGTGATTCACGGACCGCTACGGATACGCAGTATTTT
TRBJ2-7,NA,TRBV28,TRBD2,CASSLQPGLAYEQYF,TGTGCCAGCAGTCTACAACCGGGACTAGCTTACGAGCAGTACTTC
TRBJ2-1,once,TRBV6-1,NA,CASSDRGVPYNEQFF,TGTGCCAGCAGTGACAGGGGTGTTCCGTATAATGAGCAGTTCTTC
TRBJ1-1,few,TRBV29-1,NA,CSVGGQYSTEAFF,TGCAGCGTCGGCGGACAGTACAGCACTGAAGCTTTCTTT
TRBJ2-7,NA,TRBV2,TRBD1,CASSEILGQGREYEQYF,TGTGCCAGCAGTGAGATCTTAGGACAGGGTAGAGAATACGAGCAGTACTTC
TRBJ2-7,NA,TRBV7-3,TRBD1,CASSPSGQGSEQYF,TGTGCCAGCAGCCCGTCTGGACAGGGCTCCGAGCAGTACTTC
TRBJ2-7,NA,TRBV7-9,TRBD1,CASSSLPGQGLLYEQYF,TGTGCCAGCAGCTCGCTACCGGGACAGGGGCTACTGTACGAGCAGTACTTC
TRBJ2-3,few,TRBV6-1,NA,CASSGANRDTDTQYF,TGTGCCAGCAGTGGGGCCAACCGGGACACAGATACGCAGTATTTT
TRBJ2-3,NA,TRBV5-1,TRBD1,CASSLAQGASDTQYF,TGCGCCAGCAGCTTGGCACAGGGGGCCTCAGATACGCAGTATTTT